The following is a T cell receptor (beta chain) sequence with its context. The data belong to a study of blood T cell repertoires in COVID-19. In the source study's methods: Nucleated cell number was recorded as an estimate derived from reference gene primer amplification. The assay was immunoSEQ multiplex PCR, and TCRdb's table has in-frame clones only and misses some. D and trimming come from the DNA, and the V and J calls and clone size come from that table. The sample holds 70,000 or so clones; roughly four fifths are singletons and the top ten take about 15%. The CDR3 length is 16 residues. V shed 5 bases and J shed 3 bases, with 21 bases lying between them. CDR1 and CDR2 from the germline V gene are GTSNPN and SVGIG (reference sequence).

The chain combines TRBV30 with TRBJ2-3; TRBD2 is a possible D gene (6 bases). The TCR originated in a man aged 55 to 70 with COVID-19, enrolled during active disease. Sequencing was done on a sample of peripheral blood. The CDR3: CAWGEFRAGSTDTQYF. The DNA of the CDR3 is TGTGCCTGGGGGGAGTTTAGGGCGGGAAGTACAGATACGCAGTATTTT.